This section outlines one TCR beta chain sequence together with its context. As processed by the authors: Counts of nucleated cells, estimated from reference gene primer amplification, were obtained. Generated by immunoSEQ multiplex PCR, the TCRdb table keeps only in-frame clones and is missing some. The DNA gave D and trimming, while V, J and clone size come from that table. The table has some 120,000 clones, approximately 80% seen once. These data are taken from a study of blood T cell repertoires in COVID-19. The wider study: The cDNA or gDNA used as material had been derived from T cells, B-cell-depleted T cells, or PBMCs.

CDR3 length equals 16 residues. V was pared by 1 base and J by 4 bases, with 10 bases of the junction left unmatched. Germline values: CDR1 SGHNT, CDR2 YYREEE (reference sequence). What was sequenced was peripheral blood. The J gene is TRBJ2-7, the V gene TRBV5-4; 8 bases map to TRBD1. This TCR was sampled from a woman between 55 and 75 years old with acute or convalescent COVID-19. In DNA, the CDR3 is TGTGCCAGCAGCTTGTCCCTGGACAGGGCCGGGTACGAGCAGTACTTC. Protein product: CASSLSLDRAGYEQYF.